A selection of T cell receptor beta chains follows, all from one sample in a study of cytomegalovirus exposure and HLA in healthy donors. Method: immunoSEQ multiplex PCR; TCRdb's copy keeps in-frame clones and lacks some. The table has about 220,000 clones, 75% to 95% seen once. The sample was PBMCs. The receptors originated from a woman under 30 in good health and CMV-seronegative. Each CDR3 is given without its conserved first and last residue. Fields, in order: J gene, V gene, CDR3 protein.

J: TRBJ1-2; V: TRBV30; CDR3: AWRMMGQLYGYT
J: TRBJ1-6; V: TRBV7-9; CDR3: ASSLRDYNSPLH
J: TRBJ1-5; V: TRBV2; CDR3: ASSEAPRGNQPQH
J: TRBJ2-7; V: TRBV20-1; CDR3: SLGLAFEQY
J: TRBJ1-2; V: TRBV27; CDR3: ASSSTGFNYGYT
J: TRBJ1-5; V: TRBV6-1; CDR3: ASSERAPNQPQH
J: TRBJ1-4; V: TRBV6-6; CDR3: ASSLKVGRGPEKLF
J: TRBJ2-5; V: TRBV7-7; CDR3: ASSPHRGGETQY
J: TRBJ1-1; V: TRBV9; CDR3: ASSVRENTEAF
J: TRBJ1-1; V: TRBV11-2; CDR3: ASSTTRPGHTEAF
J: TRBJ2-1; V: TRBV18; CDR3: ASSPQTGGPYNEQF
J: TRBJ2-7; V: TRBV5-8; CDR3: ASSLAGTGASEQY
J: TRBJ2-7; V: TRBV25-1; CDR3: ASSSHVLAGTYEQY
J: TRBJ2-3; V: TRBV5-4; CDR3: ASSGSKGAWADTQY
J: TRBJ1-2; V: TRBV29-1; CDR3: SAATWDRVNLYGYT
J: TRBJ2-7; V: TRBV5-4; CDR3: ASSFSGARYEQY
J: TRBJ2-1; V: TRBV27; CDR3: ASSFTSGVPNEQF
J: TRBJ2-7; V: TRBV15; CDR3: ATSREKRQGIYEQY
J: TRBJ2-7; V: TRBV6-5; CDR3: ASRGGQTLYEQY
J: TRBJ2-7; V: TRBV11-2; CDR3: ASSLPNGTRNTYEQY
J: TRBJ1-1; V: TRBV5-6; CDR3: ATQAKMNTEAF
J: TRBJ2-2; V: TRBV4-1; CDR3: ASSLSSGGNTGELF
J: TRBJ1-1; V: TRBV28; CDR3: ASSLWGRGTEAF
J: TRBJ2-2; V: TRBV18; CDR3: ASSPGQGAVGELF
J: TRBJ2-2; V: TRBV5-1; CDR3: ASSSTGEATGELF
J: TRBJ2-7; V: TRBV9; CDR3: ASSVGGDEQY
J: TRBJ2-7; V: TRBV10-1; CDR3: ASSESGGVKQY
J: TRBJ2-1; V: TRBV6-4; CDR3: ASRRSGSYNEQF
J: TRBJ2-1; V: TRBV10-3; CDR3: AIRNGLANSYNEQF
J: TRBJ2-7; V: TRBV6-1; CDR3: ASSTREGLGEQY
J: TRBJ2-7; V: TRBV5-1; CDR3: ASSYLTGLNEQY
J: TRBJ1-1; V: TRBV28; CDR3: ASSSPQIKSRTEKRTEAF
J: TRBJ2-1; V: TRBV5-1; CDR3: ASSHRGSGEYNEQF
J: TRBJ2-7; V: TRBV5-1; CDR3: ASSLDRGLSYEQY
J: TRBJ2-7; V: TRBV4-1; CDR3: ASSQGTSGTSYEQY